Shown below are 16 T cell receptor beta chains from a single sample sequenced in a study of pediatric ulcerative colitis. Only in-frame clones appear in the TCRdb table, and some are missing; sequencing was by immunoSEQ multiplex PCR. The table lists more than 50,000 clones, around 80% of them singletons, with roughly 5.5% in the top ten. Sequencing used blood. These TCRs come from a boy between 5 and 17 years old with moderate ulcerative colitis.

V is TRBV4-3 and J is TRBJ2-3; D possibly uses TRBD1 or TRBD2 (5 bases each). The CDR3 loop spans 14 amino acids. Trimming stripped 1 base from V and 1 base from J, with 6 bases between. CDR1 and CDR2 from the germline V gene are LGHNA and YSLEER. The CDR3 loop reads CASSQGGGTDTQYF. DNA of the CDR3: TGCGCCAGCAGCCAAGGAGGGGGCACAGATACGCAGTATTTT.

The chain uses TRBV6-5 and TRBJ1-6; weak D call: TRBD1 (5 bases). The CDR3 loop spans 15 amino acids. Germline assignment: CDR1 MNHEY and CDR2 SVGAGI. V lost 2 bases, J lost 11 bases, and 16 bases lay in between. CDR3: CASSYGGGRKAPLHF. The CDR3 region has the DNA TGTGCCAGCAGTTACGGCGGGGGAAGAAAGGCACCCCTCCACTTT.

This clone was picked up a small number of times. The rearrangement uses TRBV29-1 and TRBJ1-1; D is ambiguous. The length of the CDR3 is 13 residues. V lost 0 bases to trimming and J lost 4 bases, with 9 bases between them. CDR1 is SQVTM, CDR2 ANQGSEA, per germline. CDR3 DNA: TGCAGCGTTGAAGATACGGGATCCACTGAAGCTTTCTTT. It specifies CSVEDTGSTEAFF.

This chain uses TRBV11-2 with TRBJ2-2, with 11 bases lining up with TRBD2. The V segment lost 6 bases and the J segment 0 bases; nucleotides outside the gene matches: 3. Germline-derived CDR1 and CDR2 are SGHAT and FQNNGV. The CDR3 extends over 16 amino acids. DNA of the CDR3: TGTGCCAGCAGACAACTAGCGGGAGCGAACACCGGGGAGCTGTTTTTT. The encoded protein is CASRQLAGANTGELFF.

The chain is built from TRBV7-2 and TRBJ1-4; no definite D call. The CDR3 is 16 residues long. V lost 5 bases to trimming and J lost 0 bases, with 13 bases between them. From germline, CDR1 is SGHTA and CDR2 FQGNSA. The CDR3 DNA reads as TGTGCCAGCAGCCCCCACTCGACGGCAACTAATGAAAAACTGTTTTTT. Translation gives CASSPHSTATNEKLFF.

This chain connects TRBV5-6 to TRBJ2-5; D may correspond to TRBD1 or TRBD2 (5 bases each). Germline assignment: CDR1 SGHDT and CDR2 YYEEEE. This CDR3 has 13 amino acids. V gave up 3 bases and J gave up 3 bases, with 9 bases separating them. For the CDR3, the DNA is TGTGCCAGCAGCTCGGGGCCAGAAGAGACCCAGTACTTC. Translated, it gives CASSSGPEETQYF.

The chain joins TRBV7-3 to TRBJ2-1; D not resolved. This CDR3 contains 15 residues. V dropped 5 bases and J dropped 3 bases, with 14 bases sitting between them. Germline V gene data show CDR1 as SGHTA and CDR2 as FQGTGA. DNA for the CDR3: TGTGCCAGCAGCCCCGCAGTGGCTAGCTACAATGAGCAGTTCTTC. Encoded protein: CASSPAVASYNEQFF.

The CDR3 loop reads CASSMGVYEAFF. The CDR3 DNA sequence: TGTGCCAGTAGTATGGGGGTGTATGAAGCTTTCTTT. This chain links TRBV19 with TRBJ1-1; D perhaps matches TRBD1 (5 bases). CDR3 size: 12 residues. Germline CDR1 and CDR2: LNHDA and SQIVND (reference sequence). Trimming took 3 bases from V and 7 from J, leaving 9 bases between them.

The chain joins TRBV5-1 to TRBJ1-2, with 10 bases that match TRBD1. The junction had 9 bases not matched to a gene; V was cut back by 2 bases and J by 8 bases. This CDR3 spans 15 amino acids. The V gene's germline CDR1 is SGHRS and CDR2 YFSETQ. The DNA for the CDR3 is TGCGCCAGCAGCTTCACCGGGACAGGGGAAAAAGGCTACACCTTC. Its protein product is CASSFTGTGEKGYTF. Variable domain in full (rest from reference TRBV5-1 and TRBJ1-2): KAGVTQTPRYLIKTRGQQVTLSCSPISGHRSVSWYQQTPGQGLQFLFEYFSETQRNKGNFPGRFSGRQFSNSRSEMNVSTLELGDSALYLCASSFTGTGEKGYTFGSGTRLTVV.

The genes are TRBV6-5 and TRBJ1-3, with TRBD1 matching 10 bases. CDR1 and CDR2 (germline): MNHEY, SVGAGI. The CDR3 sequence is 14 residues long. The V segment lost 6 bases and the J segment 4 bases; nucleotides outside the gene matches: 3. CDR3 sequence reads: CASSTGQGGNTIYF. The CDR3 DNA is TGTGCCAGCAGCACGGGACAGGGGGGAAACACCATATATTTT.

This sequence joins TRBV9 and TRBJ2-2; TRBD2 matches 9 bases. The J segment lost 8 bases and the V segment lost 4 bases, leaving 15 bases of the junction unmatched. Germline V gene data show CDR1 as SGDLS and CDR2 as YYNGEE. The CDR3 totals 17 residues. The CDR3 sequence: CASSPRGLAGVPGELFF. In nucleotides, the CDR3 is TGTGCCAGCAGCCCCCGGGGACTAGCTGGAGTACCTGGGGAGCTGTTTTTT.

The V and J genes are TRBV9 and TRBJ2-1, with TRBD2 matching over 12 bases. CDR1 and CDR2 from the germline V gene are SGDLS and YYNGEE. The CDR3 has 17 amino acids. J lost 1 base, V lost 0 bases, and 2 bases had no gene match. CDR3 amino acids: CASSVATSGSSYNEQFF. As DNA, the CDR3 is TGTGCCAGCAGCGTAGCGACTAGCGGGAGTTCCTACAATGAGCAGTTCTTC. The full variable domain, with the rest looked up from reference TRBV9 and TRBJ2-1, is DSGVTQTPKHLITATGQRVTLRCSPRSGDLSVYWYQQSLDQGLQFLIQYYNGEERAKGNILERFSAQQFPDLHSELNLSSLELGDSALYFCASSVATSGSSYNEQFFGPGTRLTVL.

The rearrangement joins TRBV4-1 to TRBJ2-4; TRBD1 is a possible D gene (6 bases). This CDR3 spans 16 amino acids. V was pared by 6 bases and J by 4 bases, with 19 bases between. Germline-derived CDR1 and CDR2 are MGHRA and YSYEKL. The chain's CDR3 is CASSTVSLRGKNIQYF. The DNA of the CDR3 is TGCGCCAGCAGTACCGTGAGCCTAAGGGGGAAAAACATTCAGTACTTC.

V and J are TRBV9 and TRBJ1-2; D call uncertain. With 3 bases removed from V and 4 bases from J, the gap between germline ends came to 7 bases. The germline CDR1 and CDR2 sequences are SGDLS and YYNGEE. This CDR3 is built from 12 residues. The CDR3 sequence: CASSATVYGYTF. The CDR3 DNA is TGTGCCAGCAGCGCTACAGTCTATGGCTACACCTTC.

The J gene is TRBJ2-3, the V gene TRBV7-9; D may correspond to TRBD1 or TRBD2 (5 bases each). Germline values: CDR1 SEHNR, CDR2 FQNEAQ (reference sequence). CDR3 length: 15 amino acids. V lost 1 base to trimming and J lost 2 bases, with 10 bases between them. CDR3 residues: CASSLVTGTTDTQYF. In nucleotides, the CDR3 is TGTGCCAGCAGCTTAGTGACGGGGACCACAGATACGCAGTATTTT.

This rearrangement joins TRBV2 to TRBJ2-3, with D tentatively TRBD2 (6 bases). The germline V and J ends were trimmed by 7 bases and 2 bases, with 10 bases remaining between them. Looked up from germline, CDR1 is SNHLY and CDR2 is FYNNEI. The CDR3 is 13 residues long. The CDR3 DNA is TGTGCCAGCAAGGCTAGCGCCACAGATACGCAGTATTTT. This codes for CASKASATDTQYF.